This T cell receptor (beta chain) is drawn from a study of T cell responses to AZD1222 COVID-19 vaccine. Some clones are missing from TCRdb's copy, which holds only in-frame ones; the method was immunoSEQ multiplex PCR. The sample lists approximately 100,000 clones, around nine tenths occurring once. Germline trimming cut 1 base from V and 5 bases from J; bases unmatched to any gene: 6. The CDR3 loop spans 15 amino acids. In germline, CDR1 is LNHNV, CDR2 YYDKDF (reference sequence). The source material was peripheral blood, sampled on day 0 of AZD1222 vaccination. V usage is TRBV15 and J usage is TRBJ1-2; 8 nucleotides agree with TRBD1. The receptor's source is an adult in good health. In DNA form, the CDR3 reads TGTGCCACCAGCAGAGTGGCGGACAGGGAGTATGGCTACACCTTC. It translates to CATSRVADREYGYTF.